Sequencing of this T cell receptor (beta chain) was carried out in a study of graft-versus-host responses after intestinal transplantation. Study at large: The recipients all started with anti-thymocyte globulin induction and then took tacrolimus and steroids for around three years.

A remark on this clone: Antigen specificity is unknown.

Repertoires were generated with immunoSEQ multiplex PCR, while TCRdb's copy carries only in-frame clones and drops some. This table holds more than 70,000 clones, around 84% found once. The V gene lost 0 bases and the J gene lost 3 bases, with 9 bases spanning the gap. The germline V gene has CDR1 SGHKS and CDR2 YYEKEE (reference sequence). This CDR3 region has 15 residues. Study-wide results and caveats: Levels of circulating GvH clones at their peak were associated with early post-transplant HvG declines. When patients had graft-donor T cell macrochimerism, their allografts held high graft-versus-host to host-versus-graft clonal ratios. There were GvH clones found in recipient marrow, and some of them appeared first in ileum or blood.

The sequence was obtained from a human donor who received an intestinal transplant. This sequence joins TRBV5-5 and TRBJ2-2; D unresolved. The sample here was unstimulated CD4+ T cells sorted from spleen or lymph node cells, taken before intestinal transplant. Here the CDR3 reads CASSLETPYTGELFF. The CDR3, as DNA: TGTGCCAGCAGCTTGGAGACACCCTACACCGGGGAGCTGTTTTTT.